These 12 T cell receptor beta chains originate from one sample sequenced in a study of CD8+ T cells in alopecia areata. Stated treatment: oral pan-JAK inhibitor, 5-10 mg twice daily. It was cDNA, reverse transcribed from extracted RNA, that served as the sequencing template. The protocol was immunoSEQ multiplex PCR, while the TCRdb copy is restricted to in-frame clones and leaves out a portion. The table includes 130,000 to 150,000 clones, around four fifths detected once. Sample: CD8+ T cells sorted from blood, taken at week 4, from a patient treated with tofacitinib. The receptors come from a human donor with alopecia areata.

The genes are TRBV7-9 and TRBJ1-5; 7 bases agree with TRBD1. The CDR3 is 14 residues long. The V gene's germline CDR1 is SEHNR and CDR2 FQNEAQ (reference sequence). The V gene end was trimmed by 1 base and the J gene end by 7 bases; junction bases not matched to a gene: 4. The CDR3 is CASSLVRGQQPQHF. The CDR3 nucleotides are TGTGCCAGCAGCTTAGTGAGGGGGCAGCAGCCCCAGCATTTT.

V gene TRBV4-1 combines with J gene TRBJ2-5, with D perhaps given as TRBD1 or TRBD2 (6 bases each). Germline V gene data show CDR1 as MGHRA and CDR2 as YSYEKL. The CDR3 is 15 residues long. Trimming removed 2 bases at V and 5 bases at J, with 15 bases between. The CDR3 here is CASSQYWGAGETQYF. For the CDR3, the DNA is TGCGCCAGCAGCCAATACTGGGGGGCGGGGGAGACCCAGTACTTC.

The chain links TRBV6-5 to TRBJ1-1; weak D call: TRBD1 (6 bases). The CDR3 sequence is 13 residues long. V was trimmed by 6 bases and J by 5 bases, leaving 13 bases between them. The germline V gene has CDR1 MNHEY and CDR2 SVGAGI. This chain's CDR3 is CASRVRGGTEAFF. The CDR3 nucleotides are TGTGCCAGCAGAGTCAGGGGAGGGACTGAAGCTTTCTTT.

The CDR3, as DNA: TGTGCCACCAGCAGAGTTCCGGGTCCCGGCGAGCAGTACTTC. Translated, it gives CATSRVPGPGEQYF. V usage is TRBV15 and J usage is TRBJ2-7; D is uncertain. V was cut by 1 base and J by 6 bases, with 13 bases left in between. Germline V gene sequence: CDR1 LNHNV, CDR2 YYDKDF (reference sequence). This CDR3 spans 14 amino acids.

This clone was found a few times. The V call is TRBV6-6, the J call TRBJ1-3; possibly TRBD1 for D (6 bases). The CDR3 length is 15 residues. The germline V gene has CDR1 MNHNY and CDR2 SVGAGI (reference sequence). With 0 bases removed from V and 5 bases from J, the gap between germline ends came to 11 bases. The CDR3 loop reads CASSYSRDTRNTIYF. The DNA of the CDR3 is TGTGCCAGCAGTTACTCGAGGGACACCAGAAACACCATATATTTT.

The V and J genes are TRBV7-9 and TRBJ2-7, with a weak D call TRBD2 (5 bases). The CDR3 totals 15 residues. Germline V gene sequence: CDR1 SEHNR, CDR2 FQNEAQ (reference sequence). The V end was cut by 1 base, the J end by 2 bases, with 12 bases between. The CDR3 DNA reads TGTGCCAGCAGCTTAGAGGAGGACGGTACCTACGAGCAGTACTTC. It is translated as CASSLEEDGTYEQYF.

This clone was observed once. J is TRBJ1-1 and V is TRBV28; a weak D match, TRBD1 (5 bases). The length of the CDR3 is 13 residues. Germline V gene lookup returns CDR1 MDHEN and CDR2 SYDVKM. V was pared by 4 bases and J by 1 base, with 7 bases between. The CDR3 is CASSSDKNTEAFF. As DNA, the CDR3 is TGTGCCAGCAGTTCGGACAAGAACACTGAAGCTTTCTTT.

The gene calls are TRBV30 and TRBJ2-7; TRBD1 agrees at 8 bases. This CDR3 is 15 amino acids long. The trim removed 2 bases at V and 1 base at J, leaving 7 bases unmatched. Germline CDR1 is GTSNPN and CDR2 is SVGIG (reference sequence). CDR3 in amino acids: CAWSIQGQVSYEQYF. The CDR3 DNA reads TGTGCCTGGAGTATTCAGGGACAGGTTTCCTACGAGCAGTACTTC.

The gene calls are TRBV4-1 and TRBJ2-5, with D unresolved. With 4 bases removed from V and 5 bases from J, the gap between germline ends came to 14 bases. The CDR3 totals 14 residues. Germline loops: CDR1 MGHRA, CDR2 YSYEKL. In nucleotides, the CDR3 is TGCGCCAGCAGCCCCATCCCGGGCCCGGAGACCCAGTACTTC. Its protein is CASSPIPGPETQYF.

In DNA form, the CDR3 reads TGTGCCAGCAGCTCATCCGAGGAGACCCAGTACTTC. The encoded protein is CASSSSEETQYF. The chain has TRBV7-9 and TRBJ2-5, with D uncertain. The germline V and J ends were trimmed by 4 bases and 5 bases, with 8 bases remaining between them. This CDR3 is built from 12 residues. Per the germline V gene, CDR1 is SEHNR and CDR2 is FQNEAQ (reference sequence).

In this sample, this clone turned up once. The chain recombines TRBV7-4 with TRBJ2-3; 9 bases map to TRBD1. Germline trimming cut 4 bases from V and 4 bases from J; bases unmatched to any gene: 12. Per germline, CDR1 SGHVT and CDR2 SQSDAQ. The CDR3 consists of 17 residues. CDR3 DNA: TGTGCCAGCAGCTCCGACGTCCCGGGACAGGGTGCAGATACGCAGTATTTT. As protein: CASSSDVPGQGADTQYF.

The CDR3 region is CASSQVADLFTYEQYF. The DNA for the CDR3 is TGCGCCAGCAGCCAAGTTGCGGACCTCTTTACCTACGAGCAGTACTTC. The chain carries TRBV4-1 and TRBJ2-7, with D unclear. Germline CDR1 reads MGHRA; CDR2 reads YSYEKL. The CDR3 has 16 amino acids. Trimming removed 1 base from V and 2 bases from J, with 15 bases in between.